This T cell receptor beta chain appears in the sequencing data of a study of OX40 agonist ivuxolimab in advanced cancers. Study-wide context: 40% to 50% of patients had received prior checkpoint inhibitor therapy.

CDR3 length: 15 residues. V lost 8 bases and J lost 5; bases outside the gene matches: 11. Germline loops: CDR1 SNHLY, CDR2 FYNNEI. Study-level results: Circulating CD4+ and CD8+ T cells showed clonal expansion by week 6 at 0.1 to 3.0 mg/kg.

Note on this clone: Its antigen is undetermined.

Produced via immunoSEQ multiplex PCR; TCRdb's table is partial and in-frame only. The sample yields tens of thousands of clones, 84% seen once. Sequenced material: CD4+ or CD8+ T cells sorted from blood, taken in a trial of the OX40 agonist ivuxolimab. This TCR was sampled from an adult with an advanced solid tumor such as melanoma, head and neck, liver or kidney cancer. The chain uses TRBV2 and TRBJ2-1, with 8 bases lining up with TRBD2. CDR3 sequence reads: CASRSREGQHNEQFF. In DNA, the CDR3 is TGTGCCAGCCGGTCCCGGGAGGGCCAACACAATGAGCAGTTCTTC.